Shown below are 3 T cell receptor beta chains from a single sample sequenced in a study of blood T cell repertoires in COVID-19 (dated by TCRdb to about 2020). Receptor libraries were prepared by the immunoSEQ multiplex PCR assay. The immuneACCESS repertoire file appears here via TCRdb, limited to in-frame rearrangements. These files lack a portion of the clones; in checked studies, under half of the deficit traces to unresolved V genes, and the cause of the others is not known. The sample table contains some 110,000 clones; only one count was recorded for roughly nine tenths of them. Jointly, the top ten make up 6.5% to 8.5% of the sample. The sequencing input was peripheral blood. The source is a human donor in a cohort sampled during active COVID-19.

This chain links TRBV4-1 with TRBJ1-2, with D possibly matching TRBD1 (6 bases). This CDR3 comprises 16 residues. Germline CDR1 is MGHRA and CDR2 is YSYEKL. Trimming pared 1 base from V and 0 bases from J, leaving 12 bases between. The CDR3 DNA follows: TGCGCCAGCAGCCAAGTTGACAGGATTCCTAACTATGGCTACACCTTC. Translation gives CASSQVDRIPNYGYTF.

The chain uses TRBV6-2 or TRBV6-3 and TRBJ2-3, with D hard to call. Trimming stripped 6 bases from V and 4 bases from J, with 20 bases between. The CDR3 extends over 16 amino acids. From germline, CDR1 is MNHEY and CDR2 SVGEGT. The CDR3 bases are TGTGCCAGCAGCCCTACGTCGGGTCTCCGCCCAGATACGCAGTATTTT. Amino acid sequence: CASSPTSGLRPDTQYF.

This chain connects TRBV3-1 (or the pseudogene TRBV3-2) to TRBJ1-2; 7 bases are shared with TRBD1. The CDR3 has 14 residues. The V and J ends lost 1 base and 6 bases, in that order; junction bases with no gene match: 5. The germline CDR1 and CDR2 sequences are LGHDT and YNNKEL (reference sequence). CDR3 residues: CASSQARRGDGYTF. CDR3 in DNA: TGTGCCAGCAGCCAAGCACGCAGGGGGGATGGCTACACCTTC.